This T cell receptor beta chain comes out of a study of Ad26.COV2.S vaccination and SARS-CoV-2 variants. Study findings and constraints: From the TCR breadth and depth analyses, total T cell responses may have been underestimated.

Method: immunoSEQ multiplex PCR; TCRdb's copy keeps in-frame clones and lacks some. Seen here are about 480,000 clones, roughly 89% observed once, and the top ten hold about 13%. The CDR3 contains 13 residues. The V and J ends lost 3 bases and 5 bases respectively, with 8 bases between them. Worth noting for this clone: Its antigen is undetermined.

Treatment specified: about 20 received Ad26.COV2.S at low or high dose, single or two shots; 5 received placebo; per-sample allocation not given. All samples were drawn on day 63, counting from the first vaccine or placebo injection. SARS-CoV-2 spike from the Wuhan strain was encoded by the vaccine, an Ad26 vector. The chain is built from TRBV12-3 or TRBV12-4 and TRBJ2-1; D is possibly TRBD2 (5 bases). The source material was peripheral blood, sampled in a trial of Ad26.COV2.S vaccine versus placebo. This TCR derives from a person aged 18-65 years who received the Ad26.COV2.S COVID-19 vaccine or a placebo. The CDR3 region is CASSFLLDNEQFF. In nucleotides, the CDR3 is TGTGCCAGCAGTTTCCTACTAGACAATGAGCAGTTCTTC.